This T cell receptor beta chain was captured by sequencing in a study of tumor-infiltrating lymphocytes in primary liver carcinoma. J gave up 0 bases and V 4 bases, and 6 bases lay outside the gene matches. Germline V CDR1 and CDR2: SQVTM, ANQGSEA. The CDR3 totals 14 residues. This clonotype was counted at least ten times. The target antigen is unknown. Study-level points and caveats: No more than about 8-24% of top clones could be seen in all five tumor regions.

Co-extracting RNA and DNA was done with 20-30 mg of unsorted bulk tissue as input. The study enrolled treatment-naive patients with chronic HBV infection. Starting from 500 ng of total RNA, TCR beta cDNA was produced with a primer in the constant region. Libraries of TCR beta came from three nested multiplex PCR rounds with slightly modified ARM-PCR. Researchers ran the first two PCR rounds for ten to eleven cycles each with TRBV1-TRBV30 forward primers and a C-beta reverse primer. From the multiplex PCR reads, TCRdb called clonotypes with MiXCR, one entry per CDR3 protein. The data show roughly 120,000 distinct CDR3 sequences, under 65% seen once.

This receptor was taken from a woman aged 55-70 years with primary liver carcinoma and hepatitis B virus infection. The specimen was liver tumor tissue from sampling region 3. The subset denotes: tumor region T3, left-lateral pole. This chain links TRBV29-1 with TRBJ2-7, with TRBD2 matching over 7 bases. CDR3 in DNA: TGCAGCGTTGCCGGGACTATCGACTCCTACGAGCAGTACTTC. Protein: CSVAGTIDSYEQYF.